This T cell receptor (beta chain) is from a study of Ad26.COV2.S vaccination and SARS-CoV-2 variants. As for the study in general: The trial was COV1001 and the donor's arm was Ad26.COV2.S. Study-level findings and limits: Recipients of either vaccine or placebo displayed similar breadth of non-spike TCRs. Breadth and depth estimates from TCRs may understate total T cell responses.

The method was immunoSEQ multiplex PCR; TCRdb's version includes in-frame clones alone and lacks a portion of them. The profile shows about 440,000 clones, approximately 88% of them singletons. There are a few counts of this clone. What it recognizes is unknown. The treatment denotes: some 19 received Ad26.COV2.S at low or high dose, single or two shots; a few received placebo; per-sample allocation not given. Sampling took place 63 days after the first vaccine or placebo injection. This specimen was peripheral blood, taken in a trial of Ad26.COV2.S vaccine versus placebo. The sequence came from a person between 18 and 60 years old who received the Ad26.COV2.S COVID-19 vaccine or a placebo.

This chain's CDR3 is CASSQGGLAGLTGELFF. CDR3 sequence (DNA): TGTGCCAGCAGCCAAGGTGGGCTAGCGGGTCTCACCGGGGAGCTGTTTTTT. V usage is TRBV4-2 and J usage is TRBJ2-2; TRBD2 matches 8 bases. The J segment lost 4 bases and the V segment lost 1 base, leaving 8 bases of the junction unmatched. This CDR3 region has 17 residues. Germline V gene sequence: CDR1 LGHNA, CDR2 YNFKEQ.